The entry that follows covers one TCR beta chain sequence. The data derive from a study of shared clonotypes between healthy human individuals. Generated by immunoSEQ multiplex PCR, the TCRdb table keeps only in-frame clones and is missing some. The sample records some 530,000 clones, more than 75% being singletons. Germline loops: CDR1 SGHDN, CDR2 FVKESK. The CDR3 extends over 16 amino acids. V lost 0 bases and J 7 bases, leaving 15 bases between the germline ends. The TCR was taken from a woman aged 40 to 55 in good health. Some clones in this sample may be carry-over from other donors' samples. This chain links TRBV14 with TRBJ2-2, with a tentative D call TRBD1 (6 bases). Sequencing input: PBMCs. DNA for the CDR3: TGTGCCAGCAGCCAAGATTGGCCAGGGGCCGGCGGGGAGCTGTTTTTT. This translates into CASSQDWPGAGGELFF.